The 32 T cell receptor beta chains reported below all come from one sample, sequenced in a study of blood T cell repertoires in COVID-19. Only in-frame clones appear in the TCRdb table, and some are missing; sequencing was by immunoSEQ multiplex PCR. Of roughly 99,000 clones detected, around 90% appear once; the ten largest clones hold nearly 5%. Sequenced input: peripheral blood. The source is a man aged 40-55 years with active or convalescent COVID-19.

The chain couples TRBV7-9 to TRBJ2-5, with no clear D. V gave up 0 bases and J gave up 4 bases, with 6 bases separating them. Germline V gene data show CDR1 as SEHNR and CDR2 as FQNEAQ (reference sequence). The CDR3 is 13 residues long. CDR3 in DNA: TGTGCCAGCAGCTTAGCCCTATCAGAGACCCAGTACTTC. This translates into CASSLALSETQYF.

The chain links TRBV9 to TRBJ2-1; 9 nucleotides match TRBD1. The CDR3 has 15 amino acids. The germline V gene encodes CDR1 SGDLS and CDR2 YYNGEE. V lost 2 bases and J lost 9; bases outside the gene matches: 9. CDR3 sequence reads: CASSVKTGGLSEQFF. Here the CDR3 DNA reads TGTGCCAGCAGCGTTAAGACAGGGGGGTTGAGTGAGCAGTTCTTC.

The chain uses TRBV3-1 (or the pseudogene TRBV3-2) and TRBJ1-4; 7 positions match TRBD1. The V and J ends lost 7 bases and 7 bases, in that order; junction bases with no gene match: 12. The CDR3 spans 15 residues. CDR1 LGHDT and CDR2 YNNKEL come from the germline V gene (reference sequence). The CDR3 DNA reads as TGTGCCAGCAATTATGAGACAGGGAGAACTGAAAAACTGTTTTTT. This translates into CASNYETGRTEKLFF.

V and J are TRBV28 and TRBJ2-5; 8 nucleotides match TRBD1. The trim removed 5 bases at V and 5 bases at J, leaving 7 bases unmatched. CDR1 is MDHEN and CDR2 is SYDVKM in the germline V gene. There are 14 residues in the CDR3. Here the CDR3 DNA reads TGTGCCAGCAGTCCCAGGGGGCAATGGGAGACCCAGTACTTC. As protein: CASSPRGQWETQYF.

The CDR3 coding sequence is TGCGCCAGCAGTTCGGTACAGGGGGCCCGCAATGAGCAGTTCTTC. This encodes CASSSVQGARNEQFF. The chain couples TRBV5-1 to TRBJ2-1, with 9 bases lining up with TRBD1. Germline CDR1 SGHRS, CDR2 YFSETQ. The CDR3 extends over 15 amino acids. Trimming at V came to 5 bases and at J to 6 bases, leaving 9 bases not matched to a gene.

The chain recombines TRBV6-5 with TRBJ2-3, with 13 nucleotides matching TRBD2. With 2 bases clipped from V and 5 bases from J, the junction kept 4 bases outside the gene matches. There are 16 residues in the CDR3. Germline CDR1 MNHEY, CDR2 SVGAGI. For the CDR3, the DNA is TGTGCCAGCAGTTACGTCGGACTAGCGGGAGTAGATACGCAGTATTTT. As protein: CASSYVGLAGVDTQYF.

The genes are TRBV7-3 and TRBJ1-2; unclear D gene. CDR3 length equals 13 residues. V lost 5 bases and J lost 7, with 14 bases in between. Per the germline V gene, CDR1 is SGHTA and CDR2 is FQGTGA. CDR3 sequence (DNA): TGTGCCAGCAGCCTAGAAGCAGTCGGTGGCTACACCTTC. Translation gives CASSLEAVGGYTF.

CDR3 loop: CASISAPGRNTKGDYGYTF. CDR3 DNA: TGTGCCAGTATCTCCGCTCCGGGACGGAACACCAAGGGGGACTATGGCTACACCTTC. The rearrangement joins TRBV19 to TRBJ1-2, with a weak D call TRBD1 (6 bases). Trimming took 7 bases from V and 3 from J, leaving 30 bases between them. The germline V gene encodes CDR1 LNHDA and CDR2 SQIVND (reference sequence). CDR3 length: 19 amino acids.

This rearrangement joins TRBV6-5 to TRBJ2-7, with TRBD2 as a possible D gene (6 bases). The CDR3 totals 14 residues. V was shortened by 6 bases and J by 4 bases, with 16 bases between the two germline ends. CDR1 is MNHEY and CDR2 is SVGAGI in the germline V gene. In DNA form, the CDR3 reads TGTGCCAGCAGCCAAGCCGGGAGTGGGTACGAGCAGTACTTC. Its translation is CASSQAGSGYEQYF.

The chain employs TRBV11-1 and TRBJ2-1; possible D gene TRBD2, 5 bases. V was cut by 2 bases and J by 7 bases, with 9 bases left in between. The CDR3 is 13 residues long. Germline assignment: CDR1 SGHAT and CDR2 FQDESV (reference sequence). The CDR3 reads CASSLLGSNEQFF. The DNA of the CDR3 is TGTGCCAGCAGCTTATTAGGGAGTAATGAGCAGTTCTTC.

V and J are TRBV5-4 and TRBJ1-2; the match to TRBD1 covers 7 bases. Unmatched junction bases numbered 7, after V lost 0 bases and J lost 8 bases. Germline V lookup: CDR1 SGHNT, CDR2 YYREEE (reference sequence). The CDR3 extends over 14 amino acids. CDR3 amino acids: CASSLGQGVYGYTF. In nucleotides, the CDR3 is TGTGCCAGCAGCTTGGGACAGGGAGTGTACGGCTACACCTTC.

The gene calls are TRBV7-8 and TRBJ1-2, with TRBD1 matching 7 bases. CDR1 is SGHVS, CDR2 FQNEAQ, per germline. V dropped 1 base and J dropped 2; count of bases not matched to a gene: 7. CDR3 length: 16 amino acids. CDR3 nucleotides: TGTGCCAGCAGCTTAGGGAACAGGGGATTGAACTATGGCTACACCTTC. This gives the protein CASSLGNRGLNYGYTF. Full variable domain (rest looked up from reference TRBV7-8 and TRBJ1-2): GAGVSQSPRYKVAKRGQDVALRCDPISGHVSLFWYQQALGQGPEFLTYFQNEAQLDKSGLPSDRFFAERPEGSVSTLKIQRTQQEDSAVYLCASSLGNRGLNYGYTFGSGTRLTVV.

This rearrangement joins TRBV10-3 to TRBJ2-7; D unresolved. Per the germline V gene, CDR1 is ENHRY and CDR2 is SYGVKD. V was pared by 3 bases and J by 0 bases, with 9 bases between. There are 14 residues in the CDR3. The CDR3 nucleotides read TGTGCCATCAGTGACCCCTACCGCTCCTACGAGCAGTACTTC. Translated: CAISDPYRSYEQYF.

CDR3: CASSSSTGPGANVLTF. CDR3 DNA: TGTGCCAGCAGCTCCAGCACAGGGCCTGGGGCCAACGTCCTGACTTTC. The J gene is TRBJ2-6, the V gene TRBV7-9, with D possibly TRBD1 on 6 matching bases. The CDR3 extends over 16 amino acids. Germline values: CDR1 SEHNR, CDR2 FQNEAQ (reference sequence). Deletions cut 4 bases from V and 2 bases from J, with 12 bases between.

The chain recombines TRBV5-4 with TRBJ2-6, with TRBD1 as a possible D gene (6 bases). The CDR3 has 18 amino acids. The V end lost 0 bases, the J end lost 0 bases, and 13 bases lay between the germline ends. The germline gives CDR1 SGHNT, CDR2 YYREEE (reference sequence). DNA for the CDR3: TGTGCCAGCAGCTTGGCGGTGGACAGTTTCTCTGGGGCCAACGTCCTGACTTTC. This translates into CASSLAVDSFSGANVLTF.

This clone was seen only once. The chain uses TRBV27 and TRBJ2-4; a possible D gene is TRBD1 (6 bases). Trimming pared 1 base from V and 4 bases from J, leaving 11 bases between. The CDR3 runs to 15 residues. The V gene's germline CDR1 is MNHEY and CDR2 SMNVEV (reference sequence). CDR3 region: CASSLFRGDKNIQYF. CDR3 coding DNA: TGTGCCAGCAGTTTATTCAGGGGCGATAAAAACATTCAGTACTTC.

V gene TRBV19 combines with J gene TRBJ1-5; the D is unclear. The CDR3 runs 11 residues. Germline values: CDR1 LNHDA, CDR2 SQIVND (reference sequence). Trimming pared 8 bases from V and 2 bases from J, leaving 4 bases between. CDR3 residues: CASGGNQPQHF. CDR3 coding DNA: TGTGCCAGTGGAGGCAATCAGCCCCAGCATTTT.

This chain uses TRBV11-1 with TRBJ2-1; possibly TRBD2 for D (6 bases). CDR1 is SGHAT, CDR2 FQDESV, per germline (reference sequence). This CDR3 is built from 15 residues. Trimming stripped 4 bases from V and 0 bases from J, with 10 bases between. The CDR3 DNA reads as TGTGCCAGCAGCTCTGGGCGGGGCTCCTACAATGAGCAGTTCTTC. Translated: CASSSGRGSYNEQFF.

This clone rates as medium-sized. V gene TRBV28 combines with J gene TRBJ2-1, with D unclear. Trimming took off 4 bases at V and 7 bases at J, with 8 bases between the two ends. Germline CDR1 is MDHEN and CDR2 is SYDVKM. The length of the CDR3 is 12 residues. The CDR3 here is CASSSLLNEQFF. The CDR3, as DNA: TGTGCCAGCAGTTCCCTCCTGAATGAGCAGTTCTTC. Looking up the rest from reference TRBV28 and TRBJ2-1 gives the full variable domain: DVKVTQSSRYLVKRTGEKVFLECVQDMDHENMFWYRQDPGLGLRLIYFSYDVKMKEKGDIPEGYSVSREKKERFSLILESASTNQTSMYLCASSSLLNEQFFGPGTRLTVL.

V usage is TRBV18 and J usage is TRBJ2-1, with 10 bases that match TRBD2. There are 15 residues in the CDR3. The V gene's germline CDR1 is KGHSH and CDR2 LQKENI. Germline trimming cut 3 bases from V and 7 bases from J; bases unmatched to any gene: 6. In DNA, the CDR3 is TGTGCCAGCTCACCGAGCGGGAGGGCCAAAAATGAGCAGTTCTTC. Translated, it gives CASSPSGRAKNEQFF.

In its sample, this clone was seen a few times. The J gene is TRBJ2-7, the V gene TRBV5-1; D uncertain. The V gene's germline CDR1 is SGHRS and CDR2 YFSETQ. The CDR3 length is 17 residues. V lost 5 bases to trimming and J lost 0 bases, with 21 bases between them. The CDR3 protein is CASSLQGAGWSSYEQYF. CDR3 in DNA: TGCGCCAGCAGTTTACAAGGAGCCGGCTGGAGCTCCTACGAGCAGTACTTC. Filled out from reference TRBV5-1 and TRBJ2-7, the complete variable domain reads KAGVTQTPRYLIKTRGQQVTLSCSPISGHRSVSWYQQTPGQGLQFLFEYFSETQRNKGNFPGRFSGRQFSNSRSEMNVSTLELGDSALYLCASSLQGAGWSSYEQYFGPGTRLTVT.

The V gene is TRBV28, the J gene TRBJ2-3; 7 bases fit TRBD2. The germline V gene has CDR1 MDHEN and CDR2 SYDVKM. The CDR3 has 14 amino acids. V was pared by 7 bases and J by 0 bases, with 4 bases of the junction left unmatched. The CDR3 sequence is CASTQRGSTDTQYF. The CDR3 DNA is TGTGCCAGCACCCAGCGGGGCAGCACAGATACGCAGTATTTT. Filled out from reference TRBV28 and TRBJ2-3, the complete variable domain reads DVKVTQSSRYLVKRTGEKVFLECVQDMDHENMFWYRQDPGLGLRLIYFSYDVKMKEKGDIPEGYSVSREKKERFSLILESASTNQTSMYLCASTQRGSTDTQYFGPGTRLTVL.

J is TRBJ2-3 and V is TRBV24-1, with D possibly being TRBD1 (7 bases). Between the trimmed V and J ends, which lost 0 bases and 1 base, there was a span of 25 bases. Germline assignment: CDR1 KGHDR and CDR2 SFDVKD. This CDR3 region has 21 residues. CDR3 residues: CATSDLQGFLGAGTGTDTQYF. The CDR3, as DNA: TGTGCCACCAGTGATTTGCAAGGTTTCCTGGGGGCGGGGACAGGCACAGATACGCAGTATTTT.

The chain has TRBV18 and TRBJ1-2; possible D gene TRBD1, 5 bases. The CDR3 runs to 17 residues. V lost 6 bases and J 1 base, leaving 21 bases between the germline ends. Germline V lookup: CDR1 KGHSH, CDR2 LQKENI. The CDR3: CASSQRGRDRVNYGYTF. The CDR3 DNA reads as TGTGCCAGCTCCCAACGGGGGAGAGATAGGGTTAACTATGGCTACACCTTC.

This clone was observed a single time. The gene calls are TRBV6-6 and TRBJ2-1; possible D gene TRBD2, 6 bases. V lost 6 bases and J 9 bases, leaving 21 bases between the germline ends. The CDR3 extends over 15 amino acids. Germline V gives CDR1 MNHNY, CDR2 SVGAGI (reference sequence). The CDR3 loop is CASSQWDSARGEQFF. In nucleotides, the CDR3 is TGTGCCAGCAGCCAGTGGGACTCGGCCCGGGGTGAGCAGTTCTTC.

V gene TRBV30 combines with J gene TRBJ1-6; 8 bases align to TRBD1. With 4 bases clipped from V and 9 bases from J, the junction kept 5 bases outside the gene matches. This CDR3 contains 13 residues. The V gene's germline CDR1 is GTSNPN and CDR2 SVGIG (reference sequence). The CDR3 protein is CAWKVQGASPLHF. DNA of the CDR3: TGTGCCTGGAAGGTGCAGGGGGCTTCACCCCTCCACTTT.

This sequence joins TRBV28 and TRBJ1-5, with 11 bases that match TRBD1. CDR1 is MDHEN, CDR2 SYDVKM, per germline. The CDR3 is made up of 15 amino acids. The trim removed 10 bases at V and 6 bases at J, leaving 11 bases unmatched. CDR3 region: CATTGTGGWGQPQHF. Written as DNA, the CDR3 is TGTGCCACCACCGGGACAGGGGGTTGGGGTCAGCCCCAGCATTTT.

This clone was detected only a few times. The chain uses TRBV28 and TRBJ1-2; D not certain. Trimming took off 7 bases at V and 5 bases at J, with 14 bases between the two ends. This CDR3 is built from 13 residues. Germline-derived CDR1 and CDR2 are MDHEN and SYDVKM. The CDR3 DNA follows: TGTGCCAGCACCTTGCTCGGGTCTTATGGCTACACCTTC. Translation gives CASTLLGSYGYTF.

This chain links TRBV27 with TRBJ1-6; tentatively, D is TRBD1 (6 bases). Germline lookup yields CDR1 MNHEY and CDR2 SMNVEV (reference sequence). The CDR3 covers 16 residues. With 0 bases removed from V and 11 bases from J, the gap between germline ends came to 17 bases. In DNA form, the CDR3 reads TGTGCCAGCAGTTTATCCGGGACACTAGACGGGACACCCCTCCACTTT. Its translation is CASSLSGTLDGTPLHF.

This clone was recorded a few times. The CDR3 here is CASSEFSNEKLFF. CDR3 sequence (DNA): TGTGCCAGCAGTGAATTCTCTAATGAAAAACTGTTTTTT. The chain combines TRBV25-1 with TRBJ1-4; D gene unclear. This CDR3 has 13 residues. The V gene's germline CDR1 is MGHDK and CDR2 SYGVNS. Trimming cost V 1 base and J 3 bases, with 3 bases left between them.

This clone was seen once. V is TRBV9 and J is TRBJ2-5; 7 positions match TRBD2. The CDR3 length is 16 residues. The ends lost 0 bases at V and 2 bases at J; junction bases unmatched: 7. Per germline, CDR1 SGDLS and CDR2 YYNGEE. CDR3 sequence: CASSVAPSGIQETQYF. CDR3 bases: TGTGCCAGCAGCGTAGCTCCCAGCGGGATTCAAGAGACCCAGTACTTC.

This clone has only one observation. The gene calls are TRBV7-2 and TRBJ1-1; possibly TRBD1 for D (6 bases). Germline V gives CDR1 SGHTA, CDR2 FQGNSA. V was shortened by 4 bases and J by 0 bases, with 12 bases between the two germline ends. The CDR3 contains 15 residues. The CDR3 loop is CASSYTGYMNTEAFF. The CDR3 DNA sequence: TGTGCCAGCAGCTATACAGGGTACATGAACACTGAAGCTTTCTTT.